This TCR beta chain was sequenced during a study of response to subunit inactivated influenza vaccine. Study-level findings and limits: Few additional T cells are recruited per seasonal influenza vaccination, authors suggested.

On this clonotype: The antigen is not known.

One entry per CDR3 protein results from TCRdb running MiXCR on the RT-PCR reads. The table records about 650,000 distinct CDR3 sequences, approximately 15% of them present only once. Germline V gene data show CDR1 as DFQATT and CDR2 as SNEGSKA (reference sequence). This CDR3 comprises 15 residues. V lost 3 bases and J 4 bases, leaving 16 bases between the germline ends. The receptor's source is a man aged 45-60 years who received an inactivated influenza vaccine. This sequence joins TRBV20-1 and TRBJ1-5, with D possibly matching TRBD1 (5 bases). The sequencing used PBMCs from blood, collected about 13 days after vaccination. DNA of the CDR3: TGCAGTGCTAGGAGGGGAACGGCTACAAATCAGCCCCAGCATTTT. Residues: CSARRGTATNQPQHF.